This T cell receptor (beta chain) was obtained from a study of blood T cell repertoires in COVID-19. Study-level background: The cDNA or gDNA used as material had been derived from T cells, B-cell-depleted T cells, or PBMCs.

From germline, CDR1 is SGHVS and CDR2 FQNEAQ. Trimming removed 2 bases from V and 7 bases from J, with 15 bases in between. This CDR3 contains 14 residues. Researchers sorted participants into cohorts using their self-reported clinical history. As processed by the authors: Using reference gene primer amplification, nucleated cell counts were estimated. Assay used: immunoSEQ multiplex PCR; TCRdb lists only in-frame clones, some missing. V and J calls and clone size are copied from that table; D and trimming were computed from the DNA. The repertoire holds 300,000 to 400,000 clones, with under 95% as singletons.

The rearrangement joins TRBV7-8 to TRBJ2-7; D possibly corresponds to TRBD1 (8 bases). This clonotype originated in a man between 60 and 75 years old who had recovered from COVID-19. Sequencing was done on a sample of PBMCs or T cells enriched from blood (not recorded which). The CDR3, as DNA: TGTGCCAGCAGCTTAACACAGGGGGGGCTGGAGCAGTACTTC. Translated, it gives CASSLTQGGLEQYF.